Listed below are T cell receptor beta chains from one sample, sequenced in a study of T cells expressing NK-cell markers. TCRdb re-called the 5' RACE reads and gives one entry per CDR3 protein, without DNA. The table gives about 430,000 distinct CDR3 sequences; the top ten clones make up approximately 1.5% of it. Input material: blood T cells: a sorted CD56 or NKG2C T cell subset, CD4+ or CD8+ T cells, or bulk PBMC T cells (not recorded which). The source of these receptors is a woman aged 45-60 years in good health. Each CDR3 is given with its conserved first and last residue.

j_call: TRBJ2-2
v_call: TRBV10-3
cdr3_aa: CAISSAATNTGELFF

j_call: TRBJ1-2
v_call: TRBV12-3/TRBV12-4
cdr3_aa: CASSPNFVLYGYTF

j_call: TRBJ2-7
v_call: TRBV9
cdr3_aa: CASSPSGSTNEQYF

j_call: TRBJ2-1
v_call: TRBV12-3/TRBV12-4
cdr3_aa: CASSRTVDRVF

j_call: TRBJ1-5
v_call: TRBV12-3/TRBV12-4
cdr3_aa: CASSSVPLPQHF

j_call: TRBJ2-5
v_call: TRBV5-1
cdr3_aa: CASSRESSLETQYF

j_call: TRBJ2-3
v_call: TRBV28
cdr3_aa: CASSLTDRNTDTQYF

j_call: TRBJ2-1
v_call: TRBV11-2
cdr3_aa: CASSSTRLAGVEEQFF

j_call: TRBJ2-7
v_call: TRBV9
cdr3_aa: CASSPTSRPRDEQYF

j_call: TRBJ2-3
v_call: TRBV9
cdr3_aa: CASSVGRAPDTQYF

j_call: TRBJ2-2
v_call: TRBV10-3
cdr3_aa: CAISGQVNTGELFF

j_call: TRBJ2-1
v_call: TRBV9
cdr3_aa: CASSVVPAGHNEQFF

j_call: TRBJ2-5
v_call: TRBV20-1
cdr3_aa: CSARKSAGRVETQYF

j_call: TRBJ2-7
v_call: TRBV7-9
cdr3_aa: CASSAVGSSYEQYF

j_call: TRBJ2-2
v_call: TRBV28
cdr3_aa: CASRAGSAGELFF

j_call: TRBJ2-2
v_call: TRBV14
cdr3_aa: CASSLLGSGRSSTGELFF

j_call: TRBJ2-1
v_call: TRBV10-3
cdr3_aa: CAISAAQGTRRNEQFF

j_call: TRBJ2-3
v_call: TRBV30
cdr3_aa: CAWKRGWGTDTQYF

j_call: TRBJ1-2
v_call: TRBV12-3/TRBV12-4
cdr3_aa: CASSLLRGRDGYTF

j_call: TRBJ1-2
v_call: TRBV21-1
cdr3_aa: CASSTPGGTGVAYGYTF

j_call: TRBJ2-7
v_call: TRBV28
cdr3_aa: CASSLTSVLSYEQYF

j_call: TRBJ2-5
v_call: TRBV25-1
cdr3_aa: CASSRGWLPQETQYF

j_call: TRBJ2-1
v_call: TRBV11-2
cdr3_aa: CASSLAGRASNEQFF

j_call: TRBJ1-1
v_call: TRBV5-1
cdr3_aa: CASSLVGAGIGVKRTEAFF

j_call: TRBJ2-1
v_call: TRBV12-3/TRBV12-4
cdr3_aa: CASSPTGKKGEQFF

j_call: TRBJ2-2
v_call: TRBV3-1
cdr3_aa: CASSLGTVNTGELFF

j_call: TRBJ2-1
v_call: TRBV18
cdr3_aa: CASSPGPTDNEQFF

j_call: TRBJ1-5
v_call: TRBV19
cdr3_aa: CASTSRDSSNQPQHF

j_call: TRBJ2-6
v_call: TRBV10-3
cdr3_aa: CAISDTSGSSGANVLTF

j_call: TRBJ2-7
v_call: TRBV20-1
cdr3_aa: CSARRETPYEQYF

j_call: TRBJ2-3
v_call: TRBV4-1
cdr3_aa: CASSQELAGADTQYF

j_call: TRBJ2-1
v_call: TRBV7-9
cdr3_aa: CASSGLAGALSEQFF

j_call: TRBJ2-2
v_call: TRBV12-3/TRBV12-4
cdr3_aa: CASRGVNTGELFF

j_call: TRBJ2-1
v_call: TRBV2
cdr3_aa: CASTRTSGSNEQFF

j_call: TRBJ2-5
v_call: TRBV24-1
cdr3_aa: CATSDQTGMGETQYF

j_call: TRBJ2-1
v_call: TRBV29-1
cdr3_aa: CSVGGTSGGSSYNEQFF

j_call: TRBJ2-2
v_call: TRBV5-6
cdr3_aa: CASSLVGTSGPNTGELFF

j_call: TRBJ2-3
v_call: TRBV6-6
cdr3_aa: CASRTLLATDTQYF

j_call: TRBJ2-1
v_call: TRBV12-3/TRBV12-4
cdr3_aa: CASTRGLSYNEQFF

j_call: TRBJ1-1
v_call: TRBV1
cdr3_aa: CTSSQATTGDPEAFF

j_call: TRBJ2-1
v_call: TRBV9
cdr3_aa: CASSALPRPDYEQFF

j_call: TRBJ1-5
v_call: TRBV28
cdr3_aa: CASASGQGINQPQHF

j_call: TRBJ2-2
v_call: TRBV24-1
cdr3_aa: CATAGVHTGELFF

j_call: TRBJ2-5
v_call: TRBV15
cdr3_aa: CAISRVGLAGETQYF

j_call: TRBJ2-5
v_call: TRBV7-9
cdr3_aa: CASSLDRNRETQYF

j_call: TRBJ2-7
v_call: TRBV5-1
cdr3_aa: CASSPTRDSGPYEQYF

j_call: TRBJ1-5
v_call: TRBV20-1
cdr3_aa: CSAPRPGATSNQPQHF

j_call: TRBJ1-1
v_call: TRBV5-1
cdr3_aa: CASSTGDVRAEAFF

j_call: TRBJ2-1
v_call: TRBV5-6
cdr3_aa: CASSPPPLAGEQFF

j_call: TRBJ1-1
v_call: TRBV29-1
cdr3_aa: CSVEVRTNTEAFF

j_call: TRBJ2-7
v_call: TRBV7-2
cdr3_aa: CASSLVPTEQYF

j_call: TRBJ1-4
v_call: TRBV20-1
cdr3_aa: CSATTGINEKLFF

j_call: TRBJ2-7
v_call: TRBV7-2
cdr3_aa: CASSSPGTGREQYF

j_call: TRBJ2-7
v_call: TRBV4-1
cdr3_aa: CASSQATREIYEQYF

j_call: TRBJ2-7
v_call: TRBV29-1
cdr3_aa: CSALGAYEQYF

j_call: TRBJ1-5
v_call: TRBV24-1
cdr3_aa: CATSDPGLGNQPQHF

j_call: TRBJ1-4
v_call: TRBV4-1
cdr3_aa: CASSQDQMGSGEKLFF

j_call: TRBJ1-1
v_call: TRBV5-6
cdr3_aa: CASSFRYTEAFF

j_call: TRBJ1-1
v_call: TRBV4-2
cdr3_aa: CASSLETGMYTEAFF